Each of the 23 T cell receptor beta chains below was sequenced from the same sample in a study of control samples from healthy donors and cancer patients. Only in-frame clones appear in the TCRdb table, and some are missing; sequencing was by immunoSEQ multiplex PCR. Among some 70,000 clones listed, 84% were seen once. Sequencing used PBMCs. All receptors derive from a woman aged 45-65 years with lung cancer.

The chain has TRBV7-9 and TRBJ2-1; 7 nucleotides line up with TRBD1. CDR3 length equals 13 residues. The V gene's germline CDR1 is SEHNR and CDR2 FQNEAQ (reference sequence). Trimming removed 5 bases from V and 6 bases from J; junction bases left unmatched: 4. CDR3: CASSPPGGNEQFF. The CDR3 coding sequence is TGTGCCAGCAGCCCACCAGGGGGCAATGAGCAGTTCTTC.

V usage is TRBV27 and J usage is TRBJ1-6; D is undetermined. The ends were cut back, 6 bases at V and 8 bases at J, with 14 bases in the middle. The CDR3 sequence is 14 residues long. The germline V gene has CDR1 MNHEY and CDR2 SMNVEV (reference sequence). The CDR3 here is CASRQPRGYSPLHF. The CDR3 DNA is TGTGCCAGCAGGCAGCCCCGCGGGTATTCACCCCTCCACTTT.

The gene calls are TRBV7-2 and TRBJ2-2; the match to TRBD2 covers 8 bases. With 3 bases clipped from V and 4 bases from J, the junction kept 7 bases outside the gene matches. Germline CDR1 reads SGHTA; CDR2 reads FQGNSA. This CDR3 has 16 amino acids. CDR3 sequence: CASSFISGAATGELFF. CDR3 coding DNA: TGTGCCAGCAGCTTCATTAGCGGGGCGGCCACCGGGGAGCTGTTTTTT. Looking up the rest from reference TRBV7-2 and TRBJ2-2 gives the full variable domain: GAGVSQSPSNKVTEKGKDVELRCDPISGHTALYWYRQSLGQGLEFLIYFQGNSAPDKSGLPSDRFSAERTGGSVSTLTIQRTQQEDSAVYLCASSFISGAATGELFFGEGSRLTVL.

The chain has TRBV5-1 and TRBJ2-1, with 10 bases matching TRBD1. The length of the CDR3 is 13 residues. Unmatched junction bases numbered 1, after V lost 7 bases and J lost 3 bases. Looked up from germline, CDR1 is SGHRS and CDR2 is YFSETQ. CDR3 protein: CASGTGVYNEQFF. The CDR3 coding sequence is TGCGCCAGCGGGACAGGGGTCTACAATGAGCAGTTCTTC.

The chain joins TRBV2 to TRBJ1-4; D not certain. There are 16 residues in the CDR3. CDR1 and CDR2 (germline): SNHLY, FYNNEI. The V end was cut by 6 bases, the J end by 0 bases, with 14 bases between. The CDR3 loop is CASSRQEMTTNEKLFF. Here the CDR3 DNA reads TGTGCCAGCAGCCGGCAGGAAATGACAACTAATGAAAAACTGTTTTTT.

This chain uses TRBV5-1 with TRBJ2-2, with TRBD1 identical over 9 bases. The CDR3 loop spans 15 amino acids. Germline V CDR1 and CDR2: SGHRS, YFSETQ. With 5 bases clipped from V and 5 bases from J, the junction kept 7 bases outside the gene matches. CDR3 in DNA: TGCGCCAGCAGTAGACAGGGGGAGGTGACCGGGGAGCTGTTTTTT. Encoded protein: CASSRQGEVTGELFF.

This chain connects TRBV4-1 to TRBJ1-5; no clear D gene. Per the germline V gene, CDR1 is MGHRA and CDR2 is YSYEKL. The CDR3 runs 13 residues. Trimming took 1 base from V and 6 from J, leaving 7 bases between them. CDR3 nucleotide sequence: TGCGCCAGCAGCCAAGTTAATTCTCAGCCCCAGCATTTT. Translation gives CASSQVNSQPQHF.

This clone has only a few counts. This chain uses TRBV7-8 with TRBJ1-5; 7 nucleotides line up with TRBD1. The germline gives CDR1 SGHVS, CDR2 FQNEAQ. V trimming: 1 base; J trimming: 4 bases; junction bases outside the gene matches: 10. There are 17 residues in the CDR3. The CDR3 protein is CASSLVSIGQANQPQHF. The CDR3 region has the DNA TGTGCCAGCAGCTTAGTATCTATTGGACAGGCTAATCAGCCCCAGCATTTT.

This sequence joins TRBV7-2 and TRBJ2-5, with TRBD2 identical over 11 bases. The CDR3 sequence is 18 residues long. With V trimmed by 0 bases and J by 2 bases, 8 bases remained unmatched. Germline CDR1 SGHTA, CDR2 FQGNSA. The CDR3 coding sequence is TGTGCCAGCAGCTTAGCGCGTCCGCGACTAGCGGGACAAGAGACCCAGTACTTC. It specifies CASSLARPRLAGQETQYF.

This clone was found once. The gene calls are TRBV2 and TRBJ1-4; D is uncertain. Germline CDR1 and CDR2: SNHLY and FYNNEI. There are 12 residues in the CDR3. V lost 6 bases to trimming and J lost 8 bases, with 10 bases between them. The CDR3 reads CASRVVREKLFF. The CDR3, as DNA: TGTGCCAGCAGGGTCGTAAGGGAAAAACTGTTTTTT.

CDR3 sequence: CASSFANRELFF. CDR3 coding DNA: TGTGCCAGCAGCTTCGCCAACCGGGAGCTGTTTTTT. The chain carries TRBV11-1 and TRBJ2-2, with D hard to call. The germline V gene encodes CDR1 SGHAT and CDR2 FQDESV (reference sequence). The V end lost 3 bases, the J end lost 9 bases, and 8 bases lay between the germline ends. The CDR3 spans 12 residues.

The V call is TRBV18, the J call TRBJ2-2; TRBD1 matches 7 bases. The CDR3 has 16 residues. CDR1 and CDR2 from the germline V gene are KGHSH and LQKENI. V shed 2 bases, J shed 4 bases, and the junction held 7 bases outside the gene matches. CDR3 DNA: TGTGCCAGCTCACCATCTGTGTCAGGGGGCACCGGGGAGCTGTTTTTT. Protein sequence: CASSPSVSGGTGELFF.

The CDR3 DNA follows: TGCGCCAGCGCTGGGGGCGAGAACACTGAAGCTTTCTTT. Its protein product is CASAGGENTEAFF. The gene calls are TRBV10-2 and TRBJ1-1, with D maybe TRBD1 (6 bases). Trimming removed 8 bases at V and 1 base at J, with 11 bases between. The CDR3 totals 13 residues. CDR1 is WSHSY and CDR2 is SAAADI in the germline V gene.

This chain uses TRBV14 with TRBJ2-2, with 7 nucleotides matching TRBD2. V was pared by 1 base and J by 4 bases, with 9 bases of the junction left unmatched. This CDR3 has 17 residues. Per germline, CDR1 SGHDN and CDR2 FVKESK. CDR3 DNA: TGTGCCAGCAGCCAAGGCCTCGAGCGGGACCTCACCGGGGAGCTGTTTTTT. It translates to CASSQGLERDLTGELFF.

V gene TRBV2 combines with J gene TRBJ1-3; no clear D gene. Germline V lookup: CDR1 SNHLY, CDR2 FYNNEI. The V end was cut by 10 bases, the J end by 2 bases, with 12 bases between. This CDR3 contains 13 residues. CDR3 DNA sequence: TGTGCCACCCAGGAGGGAGCTGGAAACACCATATATTTT. This sequence encodes CATQEGAGNTIYF.

The chain employs TRBV10-1 and TRBJ2-1; 7 bases fit TRBD2. The CDR3 is 14 amino acids. Germline-derived CDR1 and CDR2 are WNHNN and SYGVQD (reference sequence). V gave up 3 bases and J gave up 4 bases; unmatched junction bases: 3. The CDR3 region is CASSDGRGYNEQFF. The CDR3 nucleotides are TGCGCCAGCAGTGACGGGCGGGGGTACAATGAGCAGTTCTTC.

The gene calls are TRBV27 and TRBJ2-6, with D unclear. CDR1 MNHEY and CDR2 SMNVEV come from the germline V gene (reference sequence). The CDR3 is 16 amino acids. Trimming took 0 bases from V and 0 from J, leaving 6 bases between them. The CDR3 DNA is TGTGCCAGCAGTTTATCCAGTCTCTCTGGGGCCAACGTCCTGACTTTC. Translating gives CASSLSSLSGANVLTF.

The J gene is TRBJ1-3, the V gene TRBV25-1; 7 bases are shared with TRBD1. From germline, CDR1 is MGHDK and CDR2 SYGVNS. The CDR3 is made up of 16 amino acids. Trimming cost V 1 base and J 0 bases; bases outside gene matches: 3. CDR3 loop: CASSELGDSSGNTIYF. CDR3 DNA: TGTGCCAGCAGTGAATTGGGGGACAGCTCTGGAAACACCATATATTTT.

V is TRBV27 and J is TRBJ1-1; tentative D call: TRBD1 (5 bases). Trimming took off 6 bases at V and 9 bases at J, with 11 bases between the two ends. The CDR3 has 11 amino acids. Germline loops: CDR1 MNHEY, CDR2 SMNVEV (reference sequence). The DNA of the CDR3 is TGTGCCAGCAGCGTCCAGGGAAAAGCTTTCTTT. It specifies CASSVQGKAFF.

The rearrangement joins TRBV10-3 to TRBJ1-1, with a tentative D call TRBD1 (6 bases). The germline CDR1 and CDR2 sequences are ENHRY and SYGVKD. Trimming left V 1 base short and J 5 bases short, with 8 bases between. The CDR3 spans 13 residues. CDR3 protein: CAISEWRGTEAFF. CDR3 DNA: TGTGCCATCAGTGAGTGGAGGGGGACTGAAGCTTTCTTT.

In its sample, this clone was seen once. The V and J genes are TRBV19 and TRBJ1-1; TRBD1 is a possible D gene (5 bases). Deletions cut 8 bases from V and 0 bases from J, with 13 bases between. Germline V CDR1 and CDR2: LNHDA, SQIVND (reference sequence). CDR3 length: 14 amino acids. CDR3 loop: CASREGILNTEAFF. CDR3 in DNA: TGTGCCAGTCGGGAGGGGATATTGAACACTGAAGCTTTCTTT.

This chain uses TRBV30 with TRBJ1-2, with D possibly matching TRBD1 (5 bases). The CDR3 is 13 amino acids. V lost 3 bases, J lost 2 bases, and 10 bases lay in between. From germline, CDR1 is GTSNPN and CDR2 SVGIG (reference sequence). As DNA, the CDR3 is TGTGCCTGGAGACTGAACAGGAACTATGGCTACACCTTC. Amino acid sequence: CAWRLNRNYGYTF.

CDR3 region: CSASTPLTDTQYF. In DNA, the CDR3 is TGCAGTGCTAGTACGCCCCTCACAGATACGCAGTATTTT. This chain joins TRBV20-1 and TRBJ2-3; D is undetermined. CDR3 length equals 13 residues. Germline lookup yields CDR1 DFQATT and CDR2 SNEGSKA (reference sequence). The V gene lost 3 bases and the J gene lost 2 bases, with 9 bases spanning the gap.